The clone carrying this TCR beta chain was observed at least ten times. The data originate from a study of human T cells and chemical hapten exposure. Study details: Each week of the roughly 23-week study, patients had diphenylcyclopropenone applied to the scalp.

Germline loops: CDR1 DFQATT, CDR2 SNEGSKA (reference sequence). This CDR3 contains 15 residues. V shed 5 bases, J shed 9 bases, and the junction held 11 bases outside the gene matches. It was the library that attached unique molecular identifiers to individual cDNA molecules. TCRdb processed the RACE reads anew with MiXCR; each CDR3 protein has one entry. This table holds tens of thousands of distinct CDR3 sequences, approximately 9.3% found once. Stated time point: patch test 1, 2 weeks after DPC sensitization. Treatment noted: therapeutic diphenylcyclopropenone sensitization with weekly scalp DPC. This specimen consisted of whole blood, obtained in connection with sensitization to the hapten diphenylcyclopropenone (DPC). This chain uses TRBV20-1 with TRBJ2-1, with 12 bases fitting TRBD1. The clonotype originates from a woman aged 40 to 50 with alopecia areata. Some clones in this sample may be carry-over from other donors' samples. CDR3 in amino acids: CSAQHGGTGGTEQFF. In DNA, the CDR3 is TGCAGTGCTCAACACGGCGGGACAGGGGGCACTGAGCAGTTCTTC.